This entry concerns a single T cell receptor beta chain. Its antigen is still unknown. The CDR3 is made up of 16 amino acids. Looked up from germline, CDR1 is SGHTA and CDR2 is FQGNSA. The junction had 7 bases not matched to a gene; V was cut back by 5 bases and J by 2 bases. The sample is drawn from a study of CD8 T cells in ankylosing spondylitis. Findings and caveats of the study: The study identified a TCR beta motif of 7 or 8 highly homologous variants that appeared characteristic of ankylosing spondylitis blood. As for the disease-linked clones, they showed a CD8+ phenotype and occurred at relatively low frequencies in peripheral blood. Past studies reported some motif variants in reactive arthritis synovial fluid and blood.

Each CDR3 protein is one row after TCRdb ran MiXCR on the 5' RACE reads. The repertoire consists of over 150,000 distinct CDR3 sequences, with roughly 20% occurring once and the leading ten covering approximately 4.3%. This rearrangement joins TRBV7-2 to TRBJ2-3; 10 nucleotides align to TRBD1. This receptor was obtained from a male donor between 10 and 30 years old with ankylosing spondylitis or in good health (not recorded which). Sequencing was carried out using blood, either unsorted or a sorted T cell fraction (not recorded which). The CDR3 nucleotides read TGTGCCAGCAGCCGACAGGGGGCTTTCTCCACAGATACGCAGTATTTT. Amino acids: CASSRQGAFSTDTQYF.